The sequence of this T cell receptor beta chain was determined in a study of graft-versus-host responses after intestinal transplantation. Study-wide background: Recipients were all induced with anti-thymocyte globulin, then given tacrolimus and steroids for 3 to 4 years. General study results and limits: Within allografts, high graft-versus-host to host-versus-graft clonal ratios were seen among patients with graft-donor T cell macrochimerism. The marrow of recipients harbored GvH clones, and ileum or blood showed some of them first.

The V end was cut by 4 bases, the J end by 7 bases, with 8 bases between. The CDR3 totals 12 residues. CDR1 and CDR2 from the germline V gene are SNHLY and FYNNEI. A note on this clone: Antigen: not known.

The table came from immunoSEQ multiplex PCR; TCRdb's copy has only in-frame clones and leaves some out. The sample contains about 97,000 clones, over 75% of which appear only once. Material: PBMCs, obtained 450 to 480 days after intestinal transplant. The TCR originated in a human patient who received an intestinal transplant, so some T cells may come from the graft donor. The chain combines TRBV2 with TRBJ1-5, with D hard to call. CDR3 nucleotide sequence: TGTGCCAGCAGTGGCGGGGTCCAGCCCCAGCATTTT. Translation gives CASSGGVQPQHF.